The clone carrying this TCR beta chain was seen only a few times. Other DNA sequences in the same sample also yield this CDR3. This entry comes from a study of blood T cell repertoires in COVID-19. Study-level background: Acute-phase and convalescent COVID-19 samples originated in the United States, Italy and Spain.

The CDR3 extends over 20 amino acids. V was trimmed by 0 bases and J by 0 bases, leaving 24 bases between them. Germline CDR1 is MGHRA and CDR2 is YSYEKL. In the original analysis: Nucleated cell number was recorded as an estimate derived from reference gene primer amplification. Sequenced by immunoSEQ multiplex PCR; TCRdb stores in-frame clones only, minus some. V and J calls and clone size are those listed in that table; D and trimming were worked out from the DNA. The sample lists tens of thousands of clones, 86% occurring once. The sequencing input was peripheral blood. The source of this sequence is a man in his thirties or forties with acute or convalescent COVID-19. This sequence joins TRBV4-1 and TRBJ2-7, with D perhaps TRBD2 (5 bases). DNA for the CDR3: TGCGCCAGCAGCCAAGATCTCCCCCGGGGTACGGGCGCGAGCTCCTACGAGCAGTACTTC. Translation gives CASSQDLPRGTGASSYEQYF.